Shown below are 20 T cell receptor beta chains from a single sample sequenced in a study of CD8+ T cells in alopecia areata. Reverse transcription of extracted RNA yielded cDNA, which provided the sequencing template. The protocol was immunoSEQ multiplex PCR, while the TCRdb copy is restricted to in-frame clones and leaves out a portion. The repertoire includes some 170,000 clones, 40% to 65% of them detected once, and roughly 10% sits in the top ten. Treatment reported: oral pan-JAK inhibitor, 5-10 mg twice daily. The starting material was CD8+ T cells sorted from blood, obtained at week 24, from a patient treated with tofacitinib. The receptors here all came from a human donor with alopecia areata.

This chain links TRBV29-1 with TRBJ1-2; TRBD1 matches at 9 bases. Germline assignment: CDR1 SQVTM and CDR2 ANQGSEA. With V trimmed by 4 bases and J by 3 bases, 12 bases remained unmatched. The CDR3 runs to 16 residues. In DNA, the CDR3 is TGCAGCGTTGGGAACTTACAGGGGGCTGGTGACTATGGCTACACCTTC. It translates to CSVGNLQGAGDYGYTF.

The chain recombines TRBV9 with TRBJ2-4; D assignment may be TRBD1 or TRBD2 (6 bases each). V was clipped by 0 bases and J by 0 bases, with 13 bases between them. There are 17 residues in the CDR3. CDR1 and CDR2 from the germline V gene are SGDLS and YYNGEE. As DNA, the CDR3 is TGTGCCAGCAGCGTAGGGTCCGGGGGCTCAGCCAAAAACATTCAGTACTTC. Its translation is CASSVGSGGSAKNIQYF.

This clone appeared a few times. The chain links TRBV29-1 to TRBJ2-7, with D unresolved. This CDR3 contains 11 residues. Trimming stripped 5 bases from V and 4 bases from J, with 9 bases between. In germline, CDR1 is SQVTM, CDR2 ANQGSEA. The CDR3: CSVYWGYEQYF. The CDR3 bases are TGCAGCGTTTACTGGGGATACGAGCAGTACTTC.

This chain links TRBV27 with TRBJ1-1; D possibly corresponds to TRBD1 (5 bases). V lost 2 bases, J lost 5 bases, and 15 bases lay in between. Germline V gene data show CDR1 as MNHEY and CDR2 as SMNVEV (reference sequence). The length of the CDR3 is 15 residues. CDR3 loop: CASSLGTTVETEAFF. The CDR3 nucleotides are TGTGCCAGCAGTTTAGGGACCACAGTGGAGACTGAAGCTTTCTTT.

V gene TRBV13 combines with J gene TRBJ2-1; TRBD2 matches 11 bases. After removal of 0 bases from V and 9 bases from J, the junction contained 7 bases not matched to a gene. The CDR3 covers 16 residues. Germline V CDR1 and CDR2: PRHDT, FYEKMQ (reference sequence). The CDR3 is CASSLGLAGGLIEQFF. The CDR3 nucleotides read TGTGCCAGCAGCTTAGGGCTAGCGGGGGGCCTGATTGAGCAGTTCTTC.

The chain links TRBV5-4 to TRBJ1-6, with D tentatively TRBD1 (5 bases). Trimming cost V 0 bases and J 16 bases, with 11 bases left between them. This CDR3 has 12 residues. CDR1 and CDR2 (germline): SGHNT, YYREEE (reference sequence). The CDR3 sequence is CASSLEGRLLHF. As DNA, the CDR3 is TGTGCCAGCAGCTTGGAGGGACGGCTACTCCACTTT. Using reference TRBV5-4 and TRBJ1-6 for the parts outside the CDR3, the full variable domain is ETGVTQSPTHLIKTRGQQVTLRCSSQSGHNTVSWYQQALGQGPQFIFQYYREEENGRGNFPPRFSGLQFPNYSSELNVNALELDDSALYLCASSLEGRLLHFGNGTRLTVT.

This clone was observed a few times. The chain links TRBV11-2 to TRBJ1-1; unclear D gene. There are 14 residues in the CDR3. The V end was cut by 7 bases, the J end by 3 bases, with 15 bases between. CDR1 is SGHAT and CDR2 is FQNNGV in the germline V gene. Written as DNA, the CDR3 is TGTGCCAGCACCCAACGGTGGGGAGACACTGAAGCTTTCTTT. As protein: CASTQRWGDTEAFF.

The V and J genes are TRBV9 and TRBJ2-7; 9 nucleotides line up with TRBD1. Trimming cost V 0 bases and J 3 bases; bases outside gene matches: 1. The CDR3 is 14 amino acids. Germline V gene data show CDR1 as SGDLS and CDR2 as YYNGEE. The CDR3: CASSVGGQGYEQYF. The CDR3 DNA sequence: TGTGCCAGCAGCGTAGGGGGACAGGGCTACGAGCAGTACTTC.

This clone was observed a handful of times. This chain connects TRBV7-9 to TRBJ2-7, with a tentative D call TRBD2 (7 bases). The V end lost 4 bases, the J end lost 2 bases, and 15 bases lay between the germline ends. The CDR3 consists of 15 residues. Germline-derived CDR1 and CDR2 are SEHNR and FQNEAQ (reference sequence). The DNA for the CDR3 is TGTGCCAGCAGCTCCGCGGCGGGGGCTACCTACGAGCAGTACTTC. This codes for CASSSAAGATYEQYF.

This chain links TRBV2 with TRBJ2-1; 7 bases agree with TRBD1. J gave up 5 bases and V 2 bases, and 6 bases lay outside the gene matches. The CDR3 runs to 15 residues. Per the germline V gene, CDR1 is SNHLY and CDR2 is FYNNEI. For the CDR3, the DNA is TGTGCCAGCAGTGAATCGAGACAGGGACACAATGAGCAGTTCTTC. Amino acid sequence: CASSESRQGHNEQFF.

This clone was seen only a few times. The chain uses TRBV2 and TRBJ2-1; TRBD1 is a possible D gene (6 bases). CDR1 is SNHLY, CDR2 FYNNEI, per germline. This CDR3 comprises 13 residues. V gave up 4 bases and J gave up 5 bases, with 9 bases separating them. For the CDR3, the DNA is TGTGCCAGCAGTGGGGCAGGGGACAATGAGCAGTTCTTC. Amino acid sequence: CASSGAGDNEQFF.

The chain has TRBV30 and TRBJ1-1, with D hard to call. Germline loops: CDR1 GTSNPN, CDR2 SVGIG (reference sequence). This CDR3 spans 13 amino acids. The ends were cut back, 2 bases at V and 7 bases at J, with 14 bases in the middle. The CDR3 loop reads CAWSFGVSGEAFF. CDR3 DNA sequence: TGTGCCTGGAGTTTCGGGGTGTCCGGTGAAGCTTTCTTT.

This rearrangement joins TRBV21-1 to TRBJ2-1; the table's D call, TRBD2, was not checked against the DNA. TRBV21-1 is a recognized pseudogene. The CDR3 runs 13 residues. CDR3 nucleotides: TGTGCCAGCAGCAAATGCAAGCCCAATGAGCAGTTCTTC. It translates to CASSKCKPNEQFF.

The V and J genes are TRBV7-9 and TRBJ2-2; D possibly matches TRBD1 or TRBD2 (5 bases each). Germline V gene data show CDR1 as SEHNR and CDR2 as FQNEAQ (reference sequence). Trimming took off 3 bases at V and 3 bases at J, with 11 bases between the two ends. The CDR3 totals 15 residues. Here the CDR3 DNA reads TGTGCCAGCAGCTTCTTAGTGGGGGACACCGGGGAGCTGTTTTTT. Amino acid sequence: CASSFLVGDTGELFF. The entire variable domain, with the rest obtained from reference TRBV7-9 and TRBJ2-2, is as follows: DTGVSQNPRHKITKRGQNVTFRCDPISEHNRLYWYRQTLGQGPEFLTYFQNEAQLEKSRLLSDRFSAERPKGSFSTLEIQRTEQGDSAMYLCASSFLVGDTGELFFGEGSRLTVL.

This clone was detected a few times. The genes are TRBV13 and TRBJ1-6, with a possible D match to TRBD1 (5 bases). V was trimmed by 3 bases and J by 5 bases, leaving 11 bases between them. CDR1 and CDR2 from the germline V gene are PRHDT and FYEKMQ (reference sequence). The CDR3 loop spans 15 amino acids. The CDR3: CASSFRQRNNSPLHF. For the CDR3, the DNA is TGTGCCAGCAGCTTCCGACAGAGAAATAATTCACCCCTCCACTTT. The variable domain in full, completed from reference TRBV13 and TRBJ1-6, reads AAGVIQSPRHLIKEKRETATLKCYPIPRHDTVYWYQQGPGQDPQFLISFYEKMQSDKGSIPDRFSAQQFSDYHSELNMSSLELGDSALYFCASSFRQRNNSPLHFGNGTRLTVT.

This chain joins TRBV15 and TRBJ2-5; tentative D call: TRBD1 (5 bases). The germline V gene has CDR1 LNHNV and CDR2 YYDKDF (reference sequence). V lost 7 bases, J lost 4 bases, and 7 bases lay in between. The CDR3 is 11 residues long. The CDR3 DNA reads TGTGCCACCAAGGGGTCAGAGACCCAGTACTTC. Its protein is CATKGSETQYF.

This clone has a handful of counts. The chain has TRBV6-6 and TRBJ2-7; D unresolved. V gave up 3 bases and J gave up 3 bases, with 9 bases separating them. The germline V gene encodes CDR1 MNHNY and CDR2 SVGAGI (reference sequence). This CDR3 contains 13 residues. CDR3 region: CASSYSTDYEQYF. The CDR3 nucleotides read TGTGCCAGCAGTTATAGCACAGACTACGAGCAGTACTTC.

The chain is built from TRBV25-1 and TRBJ2-2; D is perhaps TRBD1 (5 bases). Looked up from germline, CDR1 is MGHDK and CDR2 is SYGVNS. Trimming left V 2 bases short and J 4 bases short, with 17 bases between. This CDR3 has 17 residues. The CDR3 DNA reads as TGTGCCAGCAGTGAAATTGGGTCAGGGTATATCACCGGGGAGCTGTTTTTT. Translation: CASSEIGSGYITGELFF. Variable domain in full (rest from reference TRBV25-1 and TRBJ2-2): EADIYQTPRYLVIGTGKKITLECSQTMGHDKMYWYQQDPGMELHLIHYSYGVNSTEKGDLSSESTVSRIRTEHFPLTLESARPSHTSQYLCASSEIGSGYITGELFFGEGSRLTVL.

The rearrangement joins TRBV10-3 to TRBJ1-6; a weak D match, TRBD1 (6 bases). Per germline, CDR1 ENHRY and CDR2 SYGVKD. V was trimmed by 4 bases and J by 7 bases, leaving 11 bases between them. This CDR3 has 14 residues. The CDR3 nucleotides read TGTGCCATCAGTGTTGGGGGGACAAATTCACCCCTCCACTTT. Its translation is CAISVGGTNSPLHF.

The chain combines TRBV27 with TRBJ2-5; 10 positions agree with TRBD2. The end of the DNA is better explained by TRBJ2-7, so the J call may be wrong. The CDR3 covers 15 residues. Germline CDR1 and CDR2: MNHEY and SMNVEV (reference sequence). CDR3 DNA: TGTGCCAGCAGTTTGACTAGCGGGTTTTTATACGAGCAGTACTTC. The encoded protein is CASSLTSGFLYEQYF.